These 20 T cell receptor beta chains came from one sample sequenced in a study of T cell responses to AZD1222 COVID-19 vaccine. Assay used: immunoSEQ multiplex PCR; TCRdb lists only in-frame clones, some missing. Here the sample spans more than 150,000 clones, 92% being singletons. Sequencing used peripheral blood, obtained on day 0 of AZD1222 vaccination. These receptors were collected from an adult in good health.

The chain couples TRBV3-1 (or the pseudogene TRBV3-2) to TRBJ2-7; 9 bases agree with TRBD2. Germline lookup yields CDR1 LGHDT and CDR2 YNNKEL (reference sequence). After removal of 4 bases from V and 5 bases from J, the junction contained 3 bases not matched to a gene. The CDR3 covers 13 residues. CDR3: CASSRGLADEQYF. The DNA for the CDR3 is TGTGCCAGCAGCCGGGGACTAGCCGACGAGCAGTACTTC.

This rearrangement joins TRBV15 to TRBJ1-1, with TRBD1 matching 10 bases. The CDR3 runs 19 residues. The V and J ends lost 0 bases and 3 bases, in that order; junction bases with no gene match: 13. CDR1 LNHNV and CDR2 YYDKDF come from the germline V gene (reference sequence). CDR3 sequence (DNA): TGTGCCACCAGCAGAGATGGGTTATGGGGACAGGGGCGGGACACTGAAGCTTTCTTT. This sequence encodes CATSRDGLWGQGRDTEAFF.

The gene calls are TRBV11-2 and TRBJ1-5; possible D gene TRBD1, 5 bases. V was cut by 1 base and J by 0 bases, with 7 bases left in between. This CDR3 is built from 15 residues. CDR1 is SGHAT, CDR2 FQNNGV, per germline. This chain's CDR3 is CASSLAGNSNQPQHF. The CDR3 DNA reads as TGTGCCAGCAGCTTAGCAGGGAATAGCAATCAGCCCCAGCATTTT.

Concerning this clone itself: This sample includes further DNA sequences coding for the same CDR3. This rearrangement joins TRBV27 to TRBJ1-1, with D possibly being TRBD1 (6 bases). Germline CDR1 reads MNHEY; CDR2 reads SMNVEV (reference sequence). CDR3 length equals 12 residues. The V end lost 3 bases, the J end lost 8 bases, and 10 bases lay between the germline ends. The chain's CDR3 is CASSLGGAEAFF. In DNA, the CDR3 is TGTGCCAGCAGTTTGGGGGGGGCGGAAGCTTTCTTT.

The gene calls are TRBV20-1 and TRBJ1-1, with D perhaps TRBD1 (5 bases). V was trimmed by 3 bases and J by 5 bases, leaving 7 bases between them. The CDR3 is 11 residues long. The germline CDR1 and CDR2 sequences are DFQATT and SNEGSKA (reference sequence). DNA of the CDR3: TGCAGTGCTAGCGAGGGGACTGAAGCTTTCTTT. Its protein is CSASEGTEAFF.

In this sample, this clone turned up once. This chain links TRBV18 with TRBJ2-7, with D possibly being TRBD1 or TRBD2 (6 bases each). V shed 0 bases and J shed 6 bases, with 15 bases lying between them. The CDR3 runs 15 residues. The germline CDR1 and CDR2 sequences are KGHSH and LQKENI. The CDR3 nucleotides are TGTGCCAGCTCACCACCGGGGGGCATTGGAGGCGAGCAGTACTTC. This translates into CASSPPGGIGGEQYF.

This CDR3 reads CASSETGTWGYEQYV. The DNA for the CDR3 is TGTGCCAGCAGTGAGACCGGGACCTGGGGCTACGAGCAGTACGTC. The V gene is TRBV6-1, the J gene TRBJ2-7; the D call may be TRBD1 or TRBD2 (5 bases each). Trimming removed 3 bases at V and 3 bases at J, with 15 bases between. CDR1 is MNHNS and CDR2 is SASEGT in the germline V gene. The CDR3 totals 15 residues.

The chain carries TRBV5-4 and TRBJ2-7; 7 bases match TRBD1. V gave up 4 bases and J gave up 3 bases; unmatched junction bases: 1. The CDR3 spans 12 residues. Germline loops: CDR1 SGHNT, CDR2 YYREEE (reference sequence). The CDR3 region is CASSRQGYEQYF. The CDR3 DNA reads TGTGCCAGCAGCCGACAGGGCTACGAGCAGTACTTC.

The rearrangement joins TRBV7-9 to TRBJ2-5; 7 bases map to TRBD1. The CDR3 totals 14 residues. The ends lost 4 bases at V and 1 base at J; junction bases unmatched: 3. Per germline, CDR1 SEHNR and CDR2 FQNEAQ (reference sequence). The CDR3 sequence is CASSSGTAQETQYF. The CDR3 region has the DNA TGTGCCAGCAGCTCTGGGACAGCCCAAGAGACCCAGTACTTC.

V usage is TRBV28 and J usage is TRBJ2-1; TRBD2 matches 8 bases. The ends lost 1 base at V and 10 bases at J; junction bases unmatched: 15. This CDR3 comprises 17 residues. Germline V gene lookup returns CDR1 MDHEN and CDR2 SYDVKM. The CDR3 DNA is TGTGCCAGCAGTTTATTCACTAGCGGCAGTTCCTTCGGGGAGCAGTTCTTC. The encoded protein is CASSLFTSGSSFGEQFF.

V and J are TRBV6-5 and TRBJ1-1; possible D gene TRBD1, 6 bases. CDR3 length equals 14 residues. V was cut by 2 bases and J by 6 bases, with 13 bases left in between. The V gene's germline CDR1 is MNHEY and CDR2 SVGAGI. CDR3 DNA: TGTGCCAGCAGTTACGGGGGCCCCGCCCCTGAAGCTTTCTTT. As protein: CASSYGGPAPEAFF.

The rearrangement uses TRBV7-3 and TRBJ2-1, with D possibly matching TRBD2 (6 bases). The CDR3 runs 14 residues. Trimming took 3 bases from V and 9 from J, leaving 15 bases between them. Germline CDR1 reads SGHTA; CDR2 reads FQGTGA. The CDR3 sequence: CASSLKGRGGEQFF. As DNA, the CDR3 is TGTGCCAGCAGCTTGAAGGGGCGGGGAGGTGAGCAGTTCTTC.

The chain recombines TRBV6-2 or TRBV6-3 with TRBJ1-1, with unresolved D. The V end was cut by 4 bases, the J end by 6 bases, with 15 bases between. The CDR3 runs to 14 residues. Germline lookup yields CDR1 MNHEY and CDR2 SVGEGT. CDR3: CASSFGRSGPEAFF. The DNA of the CDR3 is TGTGCCAGCAGTTTCGGACGGTCTGGGCCTGAAGCTTTCTTT.

J is TRBJ2-5 and V is TRBV19; 7 bases are a match to TRBD1. The CDR3 is 13 residues long. The J segment lost 5 bases and the V segment lost 4 bases, leaving 4 bases of the junction unmatched. Germline CDR1 LNHDA, CDR2 SQIVND (reference sequence). The CDR3 loop is CASSTGQWETQYF. CDR3 coding DNA: TGTGCCAGTAGTACGGGACAGTGGGAGACCCAGTACTTC.

The chain combines TRBV9 with TRBJ2-1; TRBD1 is a possible D gene (6 bases). The CDR3 is made up of 18 amino acids. Deletions cut 4 bases from V and 0 bases from J, with 20 bases between. The germline gives CDR1 SGDLS, CDR2 YYNGEE. DNA for the CDR3: TGTGCCAGCAGCCCCCGGGACACAGGCGTCAGCTCCTACAATGAGCAGTTCTTC. Residues: CASSPRDTGVSSYNEQFF.

V is TRBV19 and J is TRBJ2-1; weak D call: TRBD1 (5 bases). The CDR3 runs to 16 residues. Germline loops: CDR1 LNHDA, CDR2 SQIVND (reference sequence). Trimming shortened V by 2 bases and J by 3 bases, and 14 bases separated the two germline ends. CDR3 bases: TGTGCCAGTAGTATACACCAGGGATTAGGCTACAATGAGCAGTTCTTC. It encodes CASSIHQGLGYNEQFF.

This chain uses TRBV6-2 or TRBV6-3 with TRBJ1-2; D gene ambiguous. The V and J ends lost 2 bases and 9 bases respectively, with 13 bases between them. Germline V gene sequence: CDR1 MNHEY, CDR2 SVGEGT. This CDR3 contains 13 residues. The CDR3 DNA sequence: TGTGCCAGCAGTTACGGTGGCCTTATTAGCTACACCTTC. Translation: CASSYGGLISYTF.

The rearrangement links TRBV27 to TRBJ2-7; weak D call: TRBD2 (5 bases). V was shortened by 5 bases and J by 2 bases, with 10 bases between the two germline ends. The germline V gene encodes CDR1 MNHEY and CDR2 SMNVEV (reference sequence). The length of the CDR3 is 13 residues. This chain's CDR3 is CASSVAGTYEQYF. The CDR3 coding sequence is TGTGCCAGCAGTGTCGCCGGGACCTACGAGCAGTACTTC.

The gene calls are TRBV5-1 and TRBJ2-2; D is uncertain. The V end lost 6 bases, the J end lost 8 bases, and 8 bases lay between the germline ends. This CDR3 is 11 amino acids long. The germline CDR1 and CDR2 sequences are SGHRS and YFSETQ. CDR3 coding DNA: TGCGCCAGCATCCCGTGGGGGGAGCTGTTTTTT. Amino acids: CASIPWGELFF.

This chain joins TRBV15 and TRBJ1-2; D call uncertain. The CDR3 runs to 14 residues. Per germline, CDR1 LNHNV and CDR2 YYDKDF (reference sequence). Trimming cost V 6 bases and J 0 bases, with 11 bases left between them. Here the CDR3 reads CATSAGLTNYGYTF. CDR3 nucleotides: TGTGCCACCAGTGCGGGTTTAACTAACTATGGCTACACCTTC. Full variable domain (remainder filled in from reference TRBV15 and TRBJ1-2): DAMVIQNPRYQVTQFGKPVTLSCSQTLNHNVMYWYQQKSSQAPKLLFHYYDKDFNNEADTPDNFQSRRPNTSFCFLDIRSPGLGDTAMYLCATSAGLTNYGYTFGSGTRLTVV.